What follows is one T cell receptor (beta chain) and its context. As yet, its antigen is unknown. Clones were read by immunoSEQ multiplex PCR, and TCRdb kept only the in-frame ones, dropping some. The data show roughly 150,000 clones, with about 91% seen just once and around 3.4% held by the top ten. These data come from a study of T cell responses to AZD1222 COVID-19 vaccine. Points from the study as a whole: In a largely white British group with more females than males, clonal diversity was possibly underestimated. Repertoires were obtained only post-peak T cell response. Breadth and depth of Spike-specific TCRs rose after two AZD1222 doses.

After removal of 3 bases from V and 5 bases from J, the junction contained 8 bases not matched to a gene. The CDR3 consists of 14 residues. Per the germline V gene, CDR1 is SGDLS and CDR2 is YYNGEE. The origin of this receptor is an adult in good health. Sample: peripheral blood, taken on day 0 of MenACWY control vaccination. The chain couples TRBV9 to TRBJ2-7; 7 bases are a match to TRBD2. The CDR3, as DNA: TGTGCCAGCAGCGCCCAACCCGGACTAGACGAGCAGTACTTC. This sequence encodes CASSAQPGLDEQYF.